This record covers a single TCR beta chain. Its target is unknown. Method: immunoSEQ multiplex PCR; TCRdb's copy keeps in-frame clones and lacks some. In the table there are about 61,000 clones, around 92% of which are singletons. V dropped 5 bases and J dropped 13 bases, with 9 bases sitting between them. CDR3 length: 11 residues. Germline loops: CDR1 MDHEN, CDR2 SYDVKM. This sample is drawn from a study of OX40 agonist ivuxolimab in advanced cancers. Study-wide results and caveats: CD4+ and CD8+ blood T cells expanded clonally by week 6 at 0.1 to 3.0 mg/kg.

The origin of this receptor is an adult with an advanced solid tumor such as melanoma, head and neck, liver or kidney cancer. The V gene is TRBV28, the J gene TRBJ1-6, with D uncertain. The sequencing here drew on CD4+ or CD8+ T cells sorted from blood, taken in a trial of the OX40 agonist ivuxolimab. CDR3 DNA: TGTGCCAGCAGTCCGATCGGGCCCCTCCACTTT. This sequence encodes CASSPIGPLHF.